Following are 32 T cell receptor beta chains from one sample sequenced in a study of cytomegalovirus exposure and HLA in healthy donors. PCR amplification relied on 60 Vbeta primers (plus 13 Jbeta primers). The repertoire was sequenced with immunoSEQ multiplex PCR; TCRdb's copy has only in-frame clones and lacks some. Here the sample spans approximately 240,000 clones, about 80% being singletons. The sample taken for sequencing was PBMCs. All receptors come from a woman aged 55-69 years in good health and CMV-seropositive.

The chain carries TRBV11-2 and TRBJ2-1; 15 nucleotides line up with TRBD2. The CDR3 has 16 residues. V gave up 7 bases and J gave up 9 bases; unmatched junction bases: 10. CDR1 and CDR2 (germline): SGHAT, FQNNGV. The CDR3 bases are TGTGCCAGCAAAGATTCAAGGGGACTAGCGGGAGGTGAGCAGTTCTTC. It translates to CASKDSRGLAGGEQFF.

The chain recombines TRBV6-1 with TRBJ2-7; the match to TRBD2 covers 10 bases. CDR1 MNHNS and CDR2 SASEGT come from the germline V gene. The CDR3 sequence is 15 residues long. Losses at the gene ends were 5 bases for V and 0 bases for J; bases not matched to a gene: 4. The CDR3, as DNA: TGTGCCAGCAGTCGACTAGCGGGTAGCTCCTACGAGCAGTACTTC. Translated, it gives CASSRLAGSSYEQYF.

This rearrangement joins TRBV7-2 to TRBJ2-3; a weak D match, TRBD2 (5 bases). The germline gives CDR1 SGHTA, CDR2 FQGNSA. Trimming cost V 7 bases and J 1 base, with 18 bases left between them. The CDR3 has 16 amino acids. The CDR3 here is CASTERASRRTDTQYF. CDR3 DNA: TGTGCCAGCACCGAGAGGGCTAGCAGACGCACAGATACGCAGTATTTT.

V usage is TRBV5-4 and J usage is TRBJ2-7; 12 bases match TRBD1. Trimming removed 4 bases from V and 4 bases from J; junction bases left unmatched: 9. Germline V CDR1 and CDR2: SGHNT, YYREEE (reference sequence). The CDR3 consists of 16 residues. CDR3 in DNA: TGTGCCAGCAGCCGTCCCGGGACAGGGGGCGGGTACGAGCAGTACTTC. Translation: CASSRPGTGGGYEQYF.

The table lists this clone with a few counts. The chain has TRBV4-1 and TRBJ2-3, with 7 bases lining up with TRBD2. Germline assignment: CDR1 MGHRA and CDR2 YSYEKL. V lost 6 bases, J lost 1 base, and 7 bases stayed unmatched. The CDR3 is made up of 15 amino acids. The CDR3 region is CASSLLAVGTDTQYF. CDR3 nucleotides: TGCGCCAGCAGTCTCCTAGCGGTGGGCACAGATACGCAGTATTTT.

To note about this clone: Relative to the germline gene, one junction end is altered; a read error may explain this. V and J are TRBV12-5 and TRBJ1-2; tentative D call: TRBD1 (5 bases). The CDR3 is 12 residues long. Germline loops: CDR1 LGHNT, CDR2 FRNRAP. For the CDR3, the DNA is TGTGCTAGTGGTTTGGACTCGCAGGTACAGGCCTTC. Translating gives CASGLDSQVQAF.

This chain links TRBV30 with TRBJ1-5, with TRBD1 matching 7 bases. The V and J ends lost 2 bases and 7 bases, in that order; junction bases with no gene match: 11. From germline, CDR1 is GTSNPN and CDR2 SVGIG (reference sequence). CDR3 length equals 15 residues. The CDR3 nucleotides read TGTGCCTGGAGTCGAGGGGGCGCTTTTGACCAGCCCCAGCATTTT. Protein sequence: CAWSRGGAFDQPQHF.

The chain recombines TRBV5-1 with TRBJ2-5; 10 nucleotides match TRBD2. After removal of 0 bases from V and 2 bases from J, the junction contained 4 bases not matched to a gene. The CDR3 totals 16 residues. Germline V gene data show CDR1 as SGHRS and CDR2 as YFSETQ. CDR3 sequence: CASSLEPAGGQETQYF. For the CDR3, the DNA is TGCGCCAGCAGCTTGGAGCCAGCGGGGGGGCAAGAGACCCAGTACTTC.

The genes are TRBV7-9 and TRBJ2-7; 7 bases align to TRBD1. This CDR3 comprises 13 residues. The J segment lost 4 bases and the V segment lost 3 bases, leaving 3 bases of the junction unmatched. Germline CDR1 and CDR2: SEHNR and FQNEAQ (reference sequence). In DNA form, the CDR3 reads TGTGCCAGCAGCTTTTCGACAGGGTACGAGCAGTACTTC. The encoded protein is CASSFSTGYEQYF.

CDR3 sequence: CASSLVREGETQYF. DNA of the CDR3: TGCGCCAGCAGCTTGGTTCGTGAGGGAGAGACCCAGTACTTC. This chain uses TRBV5-1 with TRBJ2-5, with a weak D call TRBD2 (5 bases). Germline-derived CDR1 and CDR2 are SGHRS and YFSETQ. CDR3 length: 14 amino acids. The V end was cut by 0 bases, the J end by 4 bases, with 10 bases between.

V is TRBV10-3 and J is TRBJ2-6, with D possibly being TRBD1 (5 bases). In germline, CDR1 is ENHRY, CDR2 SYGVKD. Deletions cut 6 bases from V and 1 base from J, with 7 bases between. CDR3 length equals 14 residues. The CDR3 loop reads CAISAGSGANVLTF. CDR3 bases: TGTGCCATCAGCGCAGGGTCTGGGGCCAACGTCCTGACTTTC.

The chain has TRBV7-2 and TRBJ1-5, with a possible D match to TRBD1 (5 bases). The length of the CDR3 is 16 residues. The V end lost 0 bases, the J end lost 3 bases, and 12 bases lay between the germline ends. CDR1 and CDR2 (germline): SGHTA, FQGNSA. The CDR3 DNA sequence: TGTGCCAGCAGCTTAGCAGGGGCCACCTACAATCAGCCCCAGCATTTT. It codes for CASSLAGATYNQPQHF.

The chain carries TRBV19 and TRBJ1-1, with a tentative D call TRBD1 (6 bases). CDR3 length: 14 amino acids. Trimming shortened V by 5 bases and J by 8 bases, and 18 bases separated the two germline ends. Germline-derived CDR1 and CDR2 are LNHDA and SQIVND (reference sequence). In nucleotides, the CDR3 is TGTGCCAGTAGTCCCTTCGGACAGCCCCGAGAAGCTTTCTTT. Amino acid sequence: CASSPFGQPREAFF. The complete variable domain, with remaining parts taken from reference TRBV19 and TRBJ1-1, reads DGGITQSPKYLFRKEGQNVTLSCEQNLNHDAMYWYRQDPGQGLRLIYYSQIVNDFQKGDIAEGYSVSREKKESFPLTVTSAQKNPTAFYLCASSPFGQPREAFFGQGTRLTVV.

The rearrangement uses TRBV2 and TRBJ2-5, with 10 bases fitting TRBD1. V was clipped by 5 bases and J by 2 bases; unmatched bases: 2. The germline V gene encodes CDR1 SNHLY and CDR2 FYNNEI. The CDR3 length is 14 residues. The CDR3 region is CASSMDRGQETQYF. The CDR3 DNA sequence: TGTGCCAGCAGTATGGACAGGGGGCAAGAGACCCAGTACTTC.

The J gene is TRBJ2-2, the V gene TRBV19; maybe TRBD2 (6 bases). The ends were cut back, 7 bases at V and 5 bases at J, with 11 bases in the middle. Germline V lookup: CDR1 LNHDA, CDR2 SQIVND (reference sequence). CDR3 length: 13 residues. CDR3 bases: TGTGCCAGTAATTTGGAGGGGACCGGGGAGCTGTTTTTT. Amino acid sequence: CASNLEGTGELFF.

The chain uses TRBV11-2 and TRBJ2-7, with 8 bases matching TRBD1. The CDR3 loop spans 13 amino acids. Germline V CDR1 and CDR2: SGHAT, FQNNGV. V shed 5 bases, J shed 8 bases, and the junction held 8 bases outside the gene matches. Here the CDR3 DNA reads TGTGCCAGCAGCCCCCGGACAGGGAGGAAGCAGTACTTC. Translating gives CASSPRTGRKQYF.

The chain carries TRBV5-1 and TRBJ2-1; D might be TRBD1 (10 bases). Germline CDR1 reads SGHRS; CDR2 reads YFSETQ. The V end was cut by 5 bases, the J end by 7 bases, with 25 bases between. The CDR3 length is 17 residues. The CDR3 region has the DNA TGCGCCAGCAGAGGACAGGGGGACAGCCTAGCGGGGAATGAGCAGTTCTTC. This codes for CASRGQGDSLAGNEQFF.

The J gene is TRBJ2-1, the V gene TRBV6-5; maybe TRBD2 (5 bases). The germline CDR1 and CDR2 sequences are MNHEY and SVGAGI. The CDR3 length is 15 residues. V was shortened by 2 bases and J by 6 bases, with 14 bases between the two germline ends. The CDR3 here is CASSYRGVFSNEQFF. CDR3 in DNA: TGTGCCAGCAGTTACCGGGGTGTCTTCTCCAATGAGCAGTTCTTC.

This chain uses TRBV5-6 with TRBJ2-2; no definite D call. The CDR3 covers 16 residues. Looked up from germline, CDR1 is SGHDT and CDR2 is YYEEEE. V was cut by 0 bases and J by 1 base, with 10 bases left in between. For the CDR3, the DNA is TGTGCCAGCAGCTTGGTAATAGCCATGAACACCGGGGAGCTGTTTTTT. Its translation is CASSLVIAMNTGELFF.

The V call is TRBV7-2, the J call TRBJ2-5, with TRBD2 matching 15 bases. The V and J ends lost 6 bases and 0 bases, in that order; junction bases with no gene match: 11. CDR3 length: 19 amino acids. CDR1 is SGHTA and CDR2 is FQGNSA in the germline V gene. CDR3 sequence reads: CASSLAPGLAGGYQETQYF. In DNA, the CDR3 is TGTGCCAGCAGTCTTGCCCCGGGACTAGCGGGGGGTTACCAAGAGACCCAGTACTTC.

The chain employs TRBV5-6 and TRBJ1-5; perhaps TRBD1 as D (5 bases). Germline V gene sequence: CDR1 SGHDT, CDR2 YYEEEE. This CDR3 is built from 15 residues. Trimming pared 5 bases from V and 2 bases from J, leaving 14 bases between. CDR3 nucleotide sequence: TGTGCCAGCAGGGCGCAGGGTGCGGGCAATCAGCCCCAGCATTTT. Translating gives CASRAQGAGNQPQHF.

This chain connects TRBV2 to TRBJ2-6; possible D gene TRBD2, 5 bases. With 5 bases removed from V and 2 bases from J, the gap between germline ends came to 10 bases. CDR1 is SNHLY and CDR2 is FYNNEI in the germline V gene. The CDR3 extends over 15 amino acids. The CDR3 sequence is CASSPGYPGANVLTF. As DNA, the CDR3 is TGTGCCAGCAGTCCGGGGTACCCTGGGGCCAACGTCCTGACTTTC. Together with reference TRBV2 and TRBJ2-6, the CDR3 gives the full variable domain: EPEVTQTPSHQVTQMGQEVILRCVPISNHLYFYWYRQILGQKVEFLVSFYNNEISEKSEIFDDQFSVERPDGSNFTLKIRSTKLEDSAMYFCASSPGYPGANVLTFGAGSRLTVL.

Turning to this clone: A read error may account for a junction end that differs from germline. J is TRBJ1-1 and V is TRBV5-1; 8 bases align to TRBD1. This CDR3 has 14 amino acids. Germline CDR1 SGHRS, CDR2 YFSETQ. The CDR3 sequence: CAGSTGQGNTEAFF. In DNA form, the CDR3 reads TGCGCCGGCAGCACAGGACAGGGGAACACTGAAGCTTTCTTT. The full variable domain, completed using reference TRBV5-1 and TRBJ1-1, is KAGVTQTPRYLIKTRGQQVTLSCSPISGHRSVSWYQQTPGQGLQFLFEYFSETQRNKGNFPGRFSGRQFSNSRSEMNVSTLELGDSALYLCAGSTGQGNTEAFFGQGTRLTVV.

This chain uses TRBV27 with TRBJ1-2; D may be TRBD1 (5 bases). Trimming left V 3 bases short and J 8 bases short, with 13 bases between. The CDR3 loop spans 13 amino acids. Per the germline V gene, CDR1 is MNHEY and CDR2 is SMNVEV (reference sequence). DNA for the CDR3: TGTGCCAGCAGTTTTCCGCAGGGAGGAGGCTACACCTTC. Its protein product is CASSFPQGGGYTF.

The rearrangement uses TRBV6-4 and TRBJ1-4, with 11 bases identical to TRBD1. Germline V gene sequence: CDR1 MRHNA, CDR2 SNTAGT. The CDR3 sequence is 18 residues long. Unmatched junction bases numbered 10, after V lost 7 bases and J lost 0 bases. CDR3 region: CASTPGQGVVATNEKLFF. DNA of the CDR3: TGTGCCAGCACTCCGGGACAGGGGGTAGTTGCAACTAATGAAAAACTGTTTTTT.

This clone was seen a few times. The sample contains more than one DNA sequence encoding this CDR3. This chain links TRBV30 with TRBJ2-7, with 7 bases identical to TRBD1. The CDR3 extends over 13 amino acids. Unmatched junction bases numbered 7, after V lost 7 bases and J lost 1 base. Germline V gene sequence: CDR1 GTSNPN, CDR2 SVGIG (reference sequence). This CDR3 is CAYHRGSSYEQYF. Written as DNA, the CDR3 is TGTGCCTACCACAGGGGATCTTCCTACGAGCAGTACTTC.

The CDR3 sequence: CASSWAGGPSEQYF. DNA for the CDR3: TGTGCCAGCAGTTGGGCGGGAGGGCCGAGTGAGCAGTACTTC. The chain joins TRBV2 to TRBJ2-7; 9 bases agree with TRBD2. V was clipped by 5 bases and J by 7 bases; unmatched bases: 9. In germline, CDR1 is SNHLY, CDR2 FYNNEI. The CDR3 covers 14 residues.

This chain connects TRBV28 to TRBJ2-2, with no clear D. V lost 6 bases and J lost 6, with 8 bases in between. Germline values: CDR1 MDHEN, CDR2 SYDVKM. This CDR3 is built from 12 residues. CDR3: CASRWSAGELFF. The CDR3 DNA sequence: TGTGCCAGCAGATGGTCGGCCGGGGAGCTGTTTTTT.

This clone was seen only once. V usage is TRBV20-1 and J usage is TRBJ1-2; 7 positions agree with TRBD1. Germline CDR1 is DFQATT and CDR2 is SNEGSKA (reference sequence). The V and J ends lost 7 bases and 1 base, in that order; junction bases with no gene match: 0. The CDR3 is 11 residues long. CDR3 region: CSGDSNYGYTF. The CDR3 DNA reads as TGCAGTGGGGACAGTAACTATGGCTACACCTTC.

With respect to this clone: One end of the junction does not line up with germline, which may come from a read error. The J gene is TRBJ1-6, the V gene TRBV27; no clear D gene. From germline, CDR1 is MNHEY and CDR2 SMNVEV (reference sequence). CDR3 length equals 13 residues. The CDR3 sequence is CASSLRHNSPLHF. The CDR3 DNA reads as TGTGCCAGCAGTTTGAGGCATAACTCACCCCTCCACTTT.

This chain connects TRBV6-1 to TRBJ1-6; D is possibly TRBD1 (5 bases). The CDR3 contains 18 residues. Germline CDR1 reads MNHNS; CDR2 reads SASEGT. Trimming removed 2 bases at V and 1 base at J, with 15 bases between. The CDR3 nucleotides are TGTGCCAGCAGTGAAAAAGGGCAGGGCCGGTCCTATAATTCACCCCTCCACTTT. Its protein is CASSEKGQGRSYNSPLHF.

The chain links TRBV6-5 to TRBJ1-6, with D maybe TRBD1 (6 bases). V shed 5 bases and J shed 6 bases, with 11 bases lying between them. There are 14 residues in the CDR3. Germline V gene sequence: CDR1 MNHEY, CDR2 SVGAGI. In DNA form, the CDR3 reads TGTGCCAGCAGTACAGGGTTCGGTAATTCACCCCTCCACTTT. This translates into CASSTGFGNSPLHF.